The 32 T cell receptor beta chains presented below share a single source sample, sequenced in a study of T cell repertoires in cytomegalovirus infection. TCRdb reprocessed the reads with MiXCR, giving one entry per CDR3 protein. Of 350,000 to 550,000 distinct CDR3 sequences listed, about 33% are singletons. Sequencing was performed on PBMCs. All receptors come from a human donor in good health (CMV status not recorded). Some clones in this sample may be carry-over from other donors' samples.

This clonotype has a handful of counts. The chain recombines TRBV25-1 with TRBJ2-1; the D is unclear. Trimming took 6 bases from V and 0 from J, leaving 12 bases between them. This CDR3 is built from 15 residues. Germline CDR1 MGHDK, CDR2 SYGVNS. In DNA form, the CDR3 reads TGTGCCAGCAGGGGCCCCTGGAGCTCCTACAATGAGCAGTTCTTC. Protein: CASRGPWSSYNEQFF. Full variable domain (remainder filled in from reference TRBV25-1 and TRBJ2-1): EADIYQTPRYLVIGTGKKITLECSQTMGHDKMYWYQQDPGMELHLIHYSYGVNSTEKGDLSSESTVSRIRTEHFPLTLESARPSHTSQYLCASRGPWSSYNEQFFGPGTRLTVL.

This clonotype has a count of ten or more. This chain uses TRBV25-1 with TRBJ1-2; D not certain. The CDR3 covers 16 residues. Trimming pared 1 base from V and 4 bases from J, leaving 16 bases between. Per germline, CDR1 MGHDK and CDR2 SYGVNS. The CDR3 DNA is TGTGCCAGCAGTGAATTCCCGGCCCCTTACTCCTATGGCTACACCTTC. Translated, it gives CASSEFPAPYSYGYTF.

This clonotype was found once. CDR3 sequence (DNA): TGCGCCAGCAGCGCCGGAGGGCTAGCGGGGGTGGAGACCCAGTACTTC. Translating it yields CASSAGGLAGVETQYF. The V gene is TRBV5-1, the J gene TRBJ2-5; 10 bases line up with TRBD2. This CDR3 spans 16 amino acids. Germline V gives CDR1 SGHRS, CDR2 YFSETQ. The junction had 11 bases not matched to a gene; V was cut back by 4 bases and J by 5 bases.

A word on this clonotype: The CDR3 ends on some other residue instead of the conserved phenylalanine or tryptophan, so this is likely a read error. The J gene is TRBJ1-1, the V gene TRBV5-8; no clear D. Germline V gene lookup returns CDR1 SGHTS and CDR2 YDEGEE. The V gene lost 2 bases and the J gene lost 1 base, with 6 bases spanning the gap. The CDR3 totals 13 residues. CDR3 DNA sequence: TGTGCCAGCAGCTTCCTTGAGAACACTGAAGCTTTCTTG. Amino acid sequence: CASSFLENTEAFL.

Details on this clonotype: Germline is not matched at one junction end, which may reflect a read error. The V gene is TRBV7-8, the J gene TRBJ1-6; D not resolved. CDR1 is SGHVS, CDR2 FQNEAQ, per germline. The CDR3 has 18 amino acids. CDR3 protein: CASSLEPPGSSSNSHLHF. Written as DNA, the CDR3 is TGTGCCAGCAGTCTAGAACCGCCCGGGAGCTCCTCTAATTCACACCTCCACTTT.

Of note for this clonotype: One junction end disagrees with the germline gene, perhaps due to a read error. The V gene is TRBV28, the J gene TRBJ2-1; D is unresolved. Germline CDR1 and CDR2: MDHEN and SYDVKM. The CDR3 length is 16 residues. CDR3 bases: TGTGCCAGCAGTTTACCCACAGCGAGCTCCTTCAATGAGCAGTTCTTC. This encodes CASSLPTASSFNEQFF.

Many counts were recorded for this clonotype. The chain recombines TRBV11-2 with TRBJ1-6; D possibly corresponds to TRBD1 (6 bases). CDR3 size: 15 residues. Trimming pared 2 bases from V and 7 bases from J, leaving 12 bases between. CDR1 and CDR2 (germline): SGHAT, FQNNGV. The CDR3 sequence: CASSLSQGLNSPLHF. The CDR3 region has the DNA TGTGCCAGCAGCTTATCGCAGGGGTTAAATTCACCCCTCCACTTT.

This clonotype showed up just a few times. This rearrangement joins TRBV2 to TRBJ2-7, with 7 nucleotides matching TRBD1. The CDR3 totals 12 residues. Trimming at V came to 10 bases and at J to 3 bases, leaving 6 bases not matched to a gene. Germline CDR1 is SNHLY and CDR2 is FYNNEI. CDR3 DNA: TGTGCCACCCGGGACAGACTCTACGAGCAGTACTTC. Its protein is CATRDRLYEQYF.

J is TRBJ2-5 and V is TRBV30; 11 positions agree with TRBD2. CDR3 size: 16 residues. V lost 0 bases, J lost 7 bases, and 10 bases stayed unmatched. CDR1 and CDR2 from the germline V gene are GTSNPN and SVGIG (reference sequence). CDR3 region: CAWSVLRSGGDGTQYF. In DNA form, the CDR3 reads TGTGCCTGGAGTGTACTTCGTAGCGGGGGGGATGGGACCCAGTACTTC. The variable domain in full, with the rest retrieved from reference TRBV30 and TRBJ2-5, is SQTIHQWPATLVQPVGSPLSLECTVEGTSNPNLYWYRQAAGRGLQLLFYSVGIGQISSEVPQNLSASRPQDRQFILSSKKLLLSDSGFYLCAWSVLRSGGDGTQYFGPGTRLLVL.

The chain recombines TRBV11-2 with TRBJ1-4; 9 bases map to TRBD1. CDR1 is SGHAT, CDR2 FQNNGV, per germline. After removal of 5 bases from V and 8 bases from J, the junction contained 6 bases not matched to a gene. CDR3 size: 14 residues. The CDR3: CASSPGQGPEKLFF. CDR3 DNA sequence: TGTGCCAGCAGCCCGGGACAGGGACCAGAAAAACTGTTTTTT.

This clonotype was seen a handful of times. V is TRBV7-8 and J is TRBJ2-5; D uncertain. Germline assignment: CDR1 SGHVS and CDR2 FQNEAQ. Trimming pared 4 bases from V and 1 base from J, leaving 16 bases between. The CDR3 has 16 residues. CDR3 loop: CASSSFAISFQETQYF. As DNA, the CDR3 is TGTGCCAGCAGCTCCTTCGCTATTAGTTTCCAAGAGACCCAGTACTTC.

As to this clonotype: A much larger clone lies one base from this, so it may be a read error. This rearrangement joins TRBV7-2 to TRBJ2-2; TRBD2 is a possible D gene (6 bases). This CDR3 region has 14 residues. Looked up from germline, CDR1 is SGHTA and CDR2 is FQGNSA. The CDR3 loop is CASSSRRGHGEPFF. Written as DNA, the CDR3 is TGTGCCAGCAGCTCCCGGCGGGGTCACGGGGAGCCGTTTTTT.

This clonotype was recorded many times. CDR3 nucleotides: TGTGCCAGCAGTTTGGATAGCTCTGGGGCCAACGTCCTGACTTTC. Protein product: CASSLDSSGANVLTF. The V call is TRBV12-3 or TRBV12-4, the J call TRBJ2-6; D gene unclear. The CDR3 runs to 15 residues. Trimming took 3 bases from V and 0 from J, leaving 6 bases between them.

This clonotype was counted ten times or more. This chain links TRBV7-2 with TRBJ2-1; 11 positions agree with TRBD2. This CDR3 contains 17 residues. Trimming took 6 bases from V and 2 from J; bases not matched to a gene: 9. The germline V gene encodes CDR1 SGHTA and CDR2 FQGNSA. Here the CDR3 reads CASRKRASGGTYNEQFF. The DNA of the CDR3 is TGTGCCAGCAGAAAGAGGGCTAGCGGGGGGACCTACAATGAGCAGTTCTTC.

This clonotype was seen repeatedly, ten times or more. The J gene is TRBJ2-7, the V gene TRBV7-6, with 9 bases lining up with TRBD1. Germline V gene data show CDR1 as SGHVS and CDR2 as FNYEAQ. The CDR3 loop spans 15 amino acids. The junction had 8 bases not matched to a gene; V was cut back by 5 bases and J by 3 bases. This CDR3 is CASSPRGTGNYEQYF. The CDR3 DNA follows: TGTGCCAGCAGCCCTAGGGGGACAGGGAACTACGAGCAGTACTTC.

CDR3 loop: CASSFGSPGGTEAFF. In DNA form, the CDR3 reads TGTGCCAGCAGCTTTGGGAGTCCGGGTGGGACTGAAGCTTTCTTT. The rearrangement links TRBV5-4 to TRBJ1-1; no reliable D call. This CDR3 spans 15 amino acids. Germline-derived CDR1 and CDR2 are SGHNT and YYREEE (reference sequence). Trimming cost V 2 bases and J 5 bases, with 16 bases left between them.

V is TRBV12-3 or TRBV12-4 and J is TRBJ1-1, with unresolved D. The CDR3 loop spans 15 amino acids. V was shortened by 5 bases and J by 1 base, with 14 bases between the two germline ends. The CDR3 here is CASSPSPNRNTEAFF. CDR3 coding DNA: TGTGCCAGCAGTCCGAGTCCTAACAGGAACACTGAAGCTTTCTTT.

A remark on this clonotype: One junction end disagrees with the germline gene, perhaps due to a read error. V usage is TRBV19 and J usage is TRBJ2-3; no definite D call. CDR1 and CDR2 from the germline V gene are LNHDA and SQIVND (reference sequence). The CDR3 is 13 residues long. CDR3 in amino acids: CAISIGLLDTKYF. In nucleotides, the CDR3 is TGTGCCATTAGTATAGGCCTGTTAGATACGAAGTATTTT.

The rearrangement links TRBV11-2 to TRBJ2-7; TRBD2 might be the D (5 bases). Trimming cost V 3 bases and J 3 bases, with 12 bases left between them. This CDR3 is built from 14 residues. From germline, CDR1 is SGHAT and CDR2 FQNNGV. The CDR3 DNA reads TGTGCCAGCAGCTTCAGCGGAAAAAACTACGAGCAGTACTTC. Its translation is CASSFSGKNYEQYF.

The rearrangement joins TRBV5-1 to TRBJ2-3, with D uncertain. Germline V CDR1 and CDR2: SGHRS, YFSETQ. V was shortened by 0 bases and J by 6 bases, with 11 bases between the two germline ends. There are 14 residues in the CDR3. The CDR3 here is CASSLVVVPDTQYF. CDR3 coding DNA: TGCGCCAGCAGCTTGGTAGTAGTCCCGGATACGCAGTATTTT.

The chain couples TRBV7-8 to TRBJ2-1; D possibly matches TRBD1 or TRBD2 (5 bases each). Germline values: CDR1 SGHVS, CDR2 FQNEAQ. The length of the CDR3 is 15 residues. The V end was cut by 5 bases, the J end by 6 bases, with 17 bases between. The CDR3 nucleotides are TGTGCCAGCAGCGACGGGACCCGCCCGTCCAATGAGCAGTTCTTC. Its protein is CASSDGTRPSNEQFF.

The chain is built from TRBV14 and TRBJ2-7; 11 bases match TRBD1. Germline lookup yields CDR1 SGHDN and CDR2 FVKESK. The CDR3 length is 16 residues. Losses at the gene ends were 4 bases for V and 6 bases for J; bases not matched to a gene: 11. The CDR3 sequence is CASSPLGGTGGSEQYF. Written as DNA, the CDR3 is TGTGCCAGCAGCCCCCTCGGGGGGACAGGGGGTAGCGAGCAGTACTTC.

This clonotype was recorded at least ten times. As DNA, the CDR3 is TGTGCCAGCAGTGAATTTCCGGGACAAATCTCCTACGAGCAGTACTTC. Its translation is CASSEFPGQISYEQYF. The chain recombines TRBV2 with TRBJ2-7, with a weak D call TRBD1 (6 bases). V lost 2 bases and J lost 0, with 14 bases in between. Germline V CDR1 and CDR2: SNHLY, FYNNEI. This CDR3 spans 16 amino acids.

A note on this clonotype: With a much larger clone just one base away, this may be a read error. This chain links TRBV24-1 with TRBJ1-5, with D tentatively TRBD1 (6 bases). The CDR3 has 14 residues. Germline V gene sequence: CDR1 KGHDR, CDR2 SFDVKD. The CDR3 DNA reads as TGTGCCACCAGTCACAGGGATAGCAATCAGCCCCAGCCTTTT. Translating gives CATSHRDSNQPQPF.

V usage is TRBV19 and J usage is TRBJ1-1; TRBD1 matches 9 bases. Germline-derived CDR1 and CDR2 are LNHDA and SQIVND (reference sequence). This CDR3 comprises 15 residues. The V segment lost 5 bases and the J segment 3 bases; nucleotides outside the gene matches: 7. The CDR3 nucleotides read TGTGCCAGTAGTCTCGGGACAGGGATCGACACTGAAGCTTTCTTT. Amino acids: CASSLGTGIDTEAFF. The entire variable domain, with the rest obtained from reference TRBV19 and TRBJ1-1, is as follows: DGGITQSPKYLFRKEGQNVTLSCEQNLNHDAMYWYRQDPGQGLRLIYYSQIVNDFQKGDIAEGYSVSREKKESFPLTVTSAQKNPTAFYLCASSLGTGIDTEAFFGQGTRLTVV.

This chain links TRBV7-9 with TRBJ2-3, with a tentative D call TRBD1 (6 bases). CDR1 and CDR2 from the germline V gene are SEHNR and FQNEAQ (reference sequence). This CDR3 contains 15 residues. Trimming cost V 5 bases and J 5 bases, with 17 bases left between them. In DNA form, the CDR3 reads TGTGCCAGCAGCCCAGGGGTTCGGGAAGGAGATACGCAGTATTTT. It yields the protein CASSPGVREGDTQYF.

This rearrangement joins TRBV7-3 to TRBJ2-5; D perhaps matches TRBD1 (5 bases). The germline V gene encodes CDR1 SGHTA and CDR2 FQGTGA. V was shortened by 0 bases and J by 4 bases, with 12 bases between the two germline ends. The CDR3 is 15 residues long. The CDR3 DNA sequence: TGTGCCAGCAGCTTAACGAAGGGCCAGGGAGAGACCCAGTACTTC. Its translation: CASSLTKGQGETQYF.

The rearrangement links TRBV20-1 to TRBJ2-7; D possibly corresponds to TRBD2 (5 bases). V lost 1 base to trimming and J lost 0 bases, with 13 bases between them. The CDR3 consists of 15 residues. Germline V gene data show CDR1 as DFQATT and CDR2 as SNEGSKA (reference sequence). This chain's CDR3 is CSARARTDFSYEQYF. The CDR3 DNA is TGCAGTGCTAGAGCCAGAACGGACTTCTCCTACGAGCAGTACTTC.

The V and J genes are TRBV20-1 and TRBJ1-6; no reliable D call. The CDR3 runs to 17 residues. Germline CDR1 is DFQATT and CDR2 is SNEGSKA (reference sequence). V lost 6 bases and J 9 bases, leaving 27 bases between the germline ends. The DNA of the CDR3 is TGCAGTGCCCGCCCCCCTTCGGGAGCAAGATTTGCTTCACCCCTCCACTTT. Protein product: CSARPPSGARFASPLHF.

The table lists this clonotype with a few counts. CDR3 sequence reads: CAISKDTGANVLTF. As DNA, the CDR3 is TGTGCCATCAGCAAAGATACGGGGGCCAACGTCCTGACTTTC. This chain links TRBV10-3 with TRBJ2-6; D is uncertain. This CDR3 has 14 residues. Looked up from germline, CDR1 is ENHRY and CDR2 is SYGVKD. Trimming shortened V by 6 bases and J by 4 bases, and 10 bases separated the two germline ends.

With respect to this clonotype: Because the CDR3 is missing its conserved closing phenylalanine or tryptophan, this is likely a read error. The CDR3 loop reads CSARGDRGRYEQYL. In nucleotides, the CDR3 is TGCAGTGCTCGCGGGGACAGGGGTAGATACGAGCAGTACTTA. The chain uses TRBV20-1 and TRBJ2-7; 10 bases map to TRBD1. The trim removed 5 bases at V and 4 bases at J, leaving 8 bases unmatched. The germline CDR1 and CDR2 sequences are DFQATT and SNEGSKA (reference sequence). This CDR3 comprises 14 residues.

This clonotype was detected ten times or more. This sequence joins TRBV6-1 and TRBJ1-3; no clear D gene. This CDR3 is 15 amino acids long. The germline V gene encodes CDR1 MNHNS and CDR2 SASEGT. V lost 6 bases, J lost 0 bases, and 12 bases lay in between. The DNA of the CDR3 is TGTGCCAGCAGCGGCAGAACTAACTCTGGAAACACCATATATTTT. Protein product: CASSGRTNSGNTIYF.